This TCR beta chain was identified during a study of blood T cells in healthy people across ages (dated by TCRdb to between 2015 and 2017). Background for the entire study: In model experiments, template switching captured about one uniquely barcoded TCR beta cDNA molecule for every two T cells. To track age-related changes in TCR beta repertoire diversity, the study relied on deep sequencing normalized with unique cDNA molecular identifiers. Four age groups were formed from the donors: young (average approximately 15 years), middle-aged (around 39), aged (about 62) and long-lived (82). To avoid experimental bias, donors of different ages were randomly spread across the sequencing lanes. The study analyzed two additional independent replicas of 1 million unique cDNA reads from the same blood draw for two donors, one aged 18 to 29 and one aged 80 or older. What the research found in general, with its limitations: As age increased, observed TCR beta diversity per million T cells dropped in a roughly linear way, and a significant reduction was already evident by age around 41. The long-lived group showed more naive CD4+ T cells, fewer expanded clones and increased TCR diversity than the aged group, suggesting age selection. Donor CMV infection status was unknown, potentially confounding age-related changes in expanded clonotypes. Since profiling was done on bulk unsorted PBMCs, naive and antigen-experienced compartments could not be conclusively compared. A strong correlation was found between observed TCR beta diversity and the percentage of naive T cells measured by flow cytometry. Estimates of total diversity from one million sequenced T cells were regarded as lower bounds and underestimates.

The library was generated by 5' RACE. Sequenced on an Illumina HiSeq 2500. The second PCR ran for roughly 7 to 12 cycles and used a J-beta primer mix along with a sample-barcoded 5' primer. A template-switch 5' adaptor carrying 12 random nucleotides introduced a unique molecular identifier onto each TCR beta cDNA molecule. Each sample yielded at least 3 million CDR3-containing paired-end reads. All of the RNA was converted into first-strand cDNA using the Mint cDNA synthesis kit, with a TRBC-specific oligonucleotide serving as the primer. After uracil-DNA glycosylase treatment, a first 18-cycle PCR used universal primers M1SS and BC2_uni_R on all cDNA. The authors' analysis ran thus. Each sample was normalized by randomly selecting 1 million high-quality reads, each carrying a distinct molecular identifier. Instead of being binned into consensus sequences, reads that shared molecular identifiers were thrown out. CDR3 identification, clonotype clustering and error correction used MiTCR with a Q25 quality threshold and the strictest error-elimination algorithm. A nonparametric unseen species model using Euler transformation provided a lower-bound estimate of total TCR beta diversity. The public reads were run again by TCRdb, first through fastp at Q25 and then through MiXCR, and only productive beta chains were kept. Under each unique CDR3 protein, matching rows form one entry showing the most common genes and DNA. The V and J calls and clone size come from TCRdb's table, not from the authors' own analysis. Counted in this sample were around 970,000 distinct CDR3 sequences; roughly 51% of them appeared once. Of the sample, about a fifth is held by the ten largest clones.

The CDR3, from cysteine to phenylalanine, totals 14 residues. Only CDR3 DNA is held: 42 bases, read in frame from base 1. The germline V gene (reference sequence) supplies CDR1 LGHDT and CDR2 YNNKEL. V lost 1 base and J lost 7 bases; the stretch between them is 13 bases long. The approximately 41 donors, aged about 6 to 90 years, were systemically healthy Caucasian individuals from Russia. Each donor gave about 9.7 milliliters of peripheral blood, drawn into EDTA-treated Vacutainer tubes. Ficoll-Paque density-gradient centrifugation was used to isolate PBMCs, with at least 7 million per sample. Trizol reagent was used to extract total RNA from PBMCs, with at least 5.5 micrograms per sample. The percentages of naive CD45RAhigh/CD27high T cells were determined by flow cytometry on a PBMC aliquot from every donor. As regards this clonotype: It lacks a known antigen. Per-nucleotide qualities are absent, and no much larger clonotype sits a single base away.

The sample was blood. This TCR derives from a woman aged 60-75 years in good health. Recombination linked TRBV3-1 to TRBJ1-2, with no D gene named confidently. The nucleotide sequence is TGTGCCAGCAGCCAAGGGGGTCCAGGTTCTGGCTACACCTTC. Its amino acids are CASSQGGPGSGYTF. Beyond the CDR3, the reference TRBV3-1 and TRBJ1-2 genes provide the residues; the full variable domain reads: DTAVSQTPKYLVTQMGNDKSIKCEQNLGHDTMYWYKQDSKKFLKIMFSYNNKELIINETVPNRFSPKSPDKAHLNLHINSLELGDSAVYFCASSQGGPGSGYTFGSGTRLTVV.